The rows below give T cell receptor beta chains drawn from one sample of a study of blood T cell repertoires in COVID-19. Sequencing used immunoSEQ multiplex PCR; TCRdb keeps in-frame clones, though not all of them. Among fewer than 350,000 clones, approximately 86% were seen once, and the ten largest hold 2% to 2.5%. Sequences were obtained from peripheral blood. Every receptor here comes from a young woman who had recovered from COVID-19. The CDR3 runs from the conserved cysteine through the conserved F or W. D genes are given only for firm matches. Clone size is stated in some rows and not others, as once, few, many or a class when expanded.

NA	13	TRBJ2-2	TRBV6-2/TRBV6-3	NA	TGTGCCAGCAGTCCGGACTACACCGGGGAGCTGTTTTTT	CASSPDYTGELFF
NA	13	TRBJ2-3	TRBV5-6	NA	TGTGCCAGCAGCTTGGCAGGAGGGGATACGCAGTATTTT	CASSLAGGDTQYF
NA	14	TRBJ2-2	TRBV28	TRBD2	TGTGCCAGCAGTTTAGACGGGGGGACCGGGGAGCTGTTTTTT	CASSLDGGTGELFF
NA	13	TRBJ1-5	TRBV4-1	NA	TGCGCCAGCAGCCAATCTGGGGCCCAGCCCCAGCATTTT	CASSQSGAQPQHF
NA	14	TRBJ2-7	TRBV9	NA	TGTGCCAGCAGCCCGTCCACGACTTCCTACGAGCAGTACTTC	CASSPSTTSYEQYF
few	13	TRBJ1-1	TRBV5-1	NA	TGCGCCAGCAGCAACGACAGGAACACTGAAGCTTTCTTT	CASSNDRNTEAFF
NA	16	TRBJ2-1	TRBV6-2/TRBV6-3	NA	TGTGCCAGCAGGTACCAACCTAACTACCAATACAATGAGCAGTTCTTC	CASRYQPNYQYNEQFF
few	14	TRBJ2-7	TRBV6-5	NA	TGTGCCAGCTCCCTCTTGGGCCAGACCTACGAGCAGTACTTC	CASSLLGQTYEQYF
NA	16	TRBJ2-7	TRBV13	NA	TGTGCCAGCAGCTTAGGCGGGAAAGTCGGGGGCTACGAGCAGTACTTC	CASSLGGKVGGYEQYF
NA	14	TRBJ2-3	TRBV19	TRBD2	TGTGCCGTGGGAGGGGCCAGGGGCACAGATACGCAGTATTTT	CAVGGARGTDTQYF
NA	14	TRBJ2-3	TRBV2	NA	TGTGCCAGCATTGGGGGGTTTAGCACAGATACGCAGTATTTT	CASIGGFSTDTQYF
NA	13	TRBJ1-3	TRBV25-1	NA	TGTGCCAGCAGTGATGGGGGGAGCCACACCATATATTTT	CASSDGGSHTIYF
NA	15	TRBJ2-1	TRBV9	TRBD2	TGTGCCAGCAGCGTAGAGGGAGGGGTATACAATGAGCAGTTCTTC	CASSVEGGVYNEQFF
NA	12	TRBJ1-1	TRBV5-4	NA	TGTGCCAGCAGCTTGTCGGGGGCTGAAGCTTTCTTT	CASSLSGAEAFF
NA	14	TRBJ1-1	TRBV9	NA	TGTGCCAGCAGCGTAGGACAGGTAAACACTGAAGCTTTCTTT	CASSVGQVNTEAFF
NA	15	TRBJ1-1	TRBV28	TRBD1	TGTGCCAGCAGTTTCCCCGGACAGGGATGGGTTGGCGCTTTCTTT	CASSFPGQGWVGAFF
NA	16	TRBJ2-3	TRBV29-1	TRBD2	TGCAGCGTTGAAGATTGGAGCGGGGAACGAGCAGATACGCAGTATTTT	CSVEDWSGERADTQYF
NA	11	TRBJ2-7	TRBV12-3/TRBV12-4	NA	TGTGCCAGCAGTGCCGATAGAGTGCAGTACTTC	CASSADRVQYF
NA	15	TRBJ2-3	TRBV9	TRBD2	TGTGCCAGCGCCCGAAGGGAGGGTAGCACAGATACGCAGTATTTT	CASARREGSTDTQYF
NA	17	TRBJ2-5	TRBV6-4	TRBD1	TGTGCCAGCAGTGACACCCAAGGGACAGGGATAAATGTGACCCAGTACTTC	CASSDTQGTGINVTQYF
NA	15	TRBJ2-2	TRBV5-8	NA	TGTGCCAGCAGCTTGCATACAACAAACACCGGGGAGCTGTTTTTT	CASSLHTTNTGELFF
NA	14	TRBJ1-6	TRBV6-5	NA	TGTGCCAGCACTATATCGATGTCTAATTCACCCCTCCACTTT	CASTISMSNSPLHF
NA	15	TRBJ2-2	TRBV19	NA	TGTGCCAGTAGTATCAGGGAGGTAGCTGGCGGGGAGCTGTTTTTT	CASSIREVAGGELFF
NA	15	TRBJ1-4	TRBV7-2	NA	TGTGCCAGCAGCTCCCAGGGGAAGTCTAATGAAAAACTGTTTTTT	CASSSQGKSNEKLFF
NA	15	TRBJ2-5	TRBV3-1/TRBV3-2	NA	TGTGCCAGCAGCCAAGATCATCAAGGGGGAGAGACCCAGTACTTC	CASSQDHQGGETQYF